These 19 T cell receptor beta chains came from one sample sequenced in a study of blood T cell repertoires in COVID-19. This table comes from immunoSEQ multiplex PCR, and its TCRdb copy is limited to in-frame clones, with some not included. The sample lists 240,000 or so clones; roughly 86% were seen once. Sequencing was performed on peripheral blood. The receptors were sampled from a woman in her twenties or thirties who had recovered from COVID-19.

DNA of the CDR3: TGTGCCAGCAGCGGGGGCGGGGTGTTAGTTACGCAGTATTTT. Translated: CASSGGGVLVTQYF. V is TRBV9 and J is TRBJ2-3; weak D call: TRBD2 (6 bases). V lost 3 bases to trimming and J lost 8 bases, with 16 bases between them. The CDR3 spans 14 residues. Germline CDR1 reads SGDLS; CDR2 reads YYNGEE.

The rearrangement uses TRBV2 and TRBJ1-2; 9 bases agree with TRBD1. The CDR3 is 13 amino acids. Trimming cost V 7 bases and J 4 bases; bases outside gene matches: 4. Germline CDR1 is SNHLY and CDR2 is FYNNEI. The CDR3 sequence: CASTRTGAYGYTF. CDR3 in DNA: TGTGCCAGCACTAGGACAGGGGCCTATGGCTACACCTTC.

The CDR3 here is CASSEIDISFSNQPQHF. For the CDR3, the DNA is TGTGCCAGCAGTGAAATTGACATTTCTTTTAGCAATCAGCCCCAGCATTTT. The chain links TRBV6-1 to TRBJ1-5; no reliable D call. Germline lookup yields CDR1 MNHNS and CDR2 SASEGT. Trimming shortened V by 2 bases and J by 0 bases, and 14 bases separated the two germline ends. This CDR3 spans 17 amino acids.

V usage is TRBV7-3 and J usage is TRBJ2-5; TRBD1 might be the D (6 bases). The CDR3 length is 15 residues. Germline V lookup: CDR1 SGHTA, CDR2 FQGTGA. V shed 5 bases and J shed 5 bases, with 18 bases lying between them. The CDR3 DNA is TGTGCCAGCAGCCCAGGAAGGATAGGGGGTGAGACCCAGTACTTC. This translates into CASSPGRIGGETQYF.

This sequence joins TRBV2 and TRBJ2-3, with 12 bases identical to TRBD2. The germline gives CDR1 SNHLY, CDR2 FYNNEI. This CDR3 has 17 amino acids. Germline trimming cut 4 bases from V and 0 bases from J; bases unmatched to any gene: 5. CDR3 in amino acids: CASSGTSGGLSTDTQYF. The CDR3 DNA follows: TGTGCCAGCAGTGGAACTAGCGGGGGGCTTAGCACAGATACGCAGTATTTT.

The chain has TRBV5-1 and TRBJ2-1; 8 bases match TRBD1. Germline CDR1 and CDR2: SGHRS and YFSETQ. The CDR3 is 13 amino acids. The V and J ends lost 4 bases and 5 bases, in that order; junction bases with no gene match: 2. In DNA, the CDR3 is TGCGCCAGCAGCCCGACAGGGGACAATGAGCAGTTCTTC. Encoded protein: CASSPTGDNEQFF.

CDR3 nucleotide sequence: TGTGCCAGCAGTGATTCGACAATAGGGACAGGCGAGACCCAGTACTTC. Translating gives CASSDSTIGTGETQYF. The V call is TRBV2, the J call TRBJ2-5; 8 bases align to TRBD1. The CDR3 totals 16 residues. V was pared by 3 bases and J by 5 bases, with 11 bases of the junction left unmatched. Germline V gene lookup returns CDR1 SNHLY and CDR2 FYNNEI.

This clone appeared a single time. This chain links TRBV12-3 or TRBV12-4 with TRBJ2-1; TRBD2 agrees at 11 bases. V lost 11 bases, J lost 7 bases, and 7 bases stayed unmatched. The CDR3 extends over 13 amino acids. As DNA, the CDR3 is TGTGCCTGTCTAGCGGGGGGAGGGAATGAGCAGTTCTTC. Translating it yields CACLAGGGNEQFF.

The chain has TRBV3-1 (or the pseudogene TRBV3-2) and TRBJ2-6, with 9 positions matching TRBD2. Trimming removed 3 bases from V and 1 base from J; junction bases left unmatched: 1. Germline lookup yields CDR1 LGHDT and CDR2 YNNKEL (reference sequence). This CDR3 contains 16 residues. The CDR3 here is CASSQRGGSGANVLTF. CDR3 DNA: TGTGCCAGCAGCCAGCGGGGGGGATCTGGGGCCAACGTCCTGACTTTC.

The chain is built from TRBV10-2 and TRBJ1-3, with TRBD1 matching over 10 bases. This CDR3 spans 15 amino acids. V was clipped by 4 bases and J by 3 bases; unmatched bases: 3. CDR1 is WSHSY and CDR2 is SAAADI in the germline V gene. CDR3 region: CASSGQGAIGNTIYF. CDR3 sequence (DNA): TGCGCCAGCAGTGGACAGGGGGCCATTGGAAACACCATATATTTT.

The chain employs TRBV4-2 and TRBJ2-6; the D is unclear. There are 15 residues in the CDR3. Germline lookup yields CDR1 LGHNA and CDR2 YNFKEQ. V was shortened by 0 bases and J by 4 bases, with 7 bases between the two germline ends. CDR3 sequence (DNA): TGTGCCAGCAGCCAAGATCCCCGGGGGGCCAACGTCCTGACTTTC. Protein: CASSQDPRGANVLTF.

The rearrangement uses TRBV30 and TRBJ2-5, with D possibly matching TRBD1 (8 bases). Trimming removed 2 bases at V and 5 bases at J, with 18 bases between. Per the germline V gene, CDR1 is GTSNPN and CDR2 is SVGIG (reference sequence). CDR3 length: 15 amino acids. DNA of the CDR3: TGTGCCTGGAGTACACTGATACAGGGGGGGGAGACCCAGTACTTC. Amino acids: CAWSTLIQGGETQYF.

The rearrangement links TRBV2 to TRBJ2-3; TRBD2 matches at 13 bases. The trim removed 6 bases at V and 6 bases at J, leaving 3 bases unmatched. From germline, CDR1 is SNHLY and CDR2 FYNNEI. The CDR3 is made up of 14 amino acids. CDR3 protein: CASSPTSGGDTQYF. DNA of the CDR3: TGTGCCAGCAGCCCGACTAGCGGGGGGGATACGCAGTATTTT. Complete variable domain (other parts from reference TRBV2 and TRBJ2-3): EPEVTQTPSHQVTQMGQEVILRCVPISNHLYFYWYRQILGQKVEFLVSFYNNEISEKSEIFDDQFSVERPDGSNFTLKIRSTKLEDSAMYFCASSPTSGGDTQYFGPGTRLTVL.

This chain connects TRBV2 to TRBJ2-1; 7 nucleotides line up with TRBD2. This CDR3 comprises 17 residues. From germline, CDR1 is SNHLY and CDR2 FYNNEI. After removal of 0 bases from V and 4 bases from J, the junction contained 9 bases not matched to a gene. The DNA of the CDR3 is TGTGCCAGCAGTGAAGCCGGAGAGACTAGCATTTACAATGAGCAGTTCTTC. It translates to CASSEAGETSIYNEQFF. The full variable domain, rest sourced from reference TRBV2 and TRBJ2-1, is EPEVTQTPSHQVTQMGQEVILRCVPISNHLYFYWYRQILGQKVEFLVSFYNNEISEKSEIFDDQFSVERPDGSNFTLKIRSTKLEDSAMYFCASSEAGETSIYNEQFFGPGTRLTVL.

V is TRBV10-1 and J is TRBJ2-5; 7 bases agree with TRBD1. V trimming: 0 bases; J trimming: 5 bases; junction bases outside the gene matches: 12. The CDR3 totals 17 residues. Germline CDR1 and CDR2: WNHNN and SYGVQD (reference sequence). In DNA, the CDR3 is TGCGCCAGCAGTGAGTCGAACGGACAGGAATTTCCGGAGACCCAGTACTTC. It translates to CASSESNGQEFPETQYF.

This chain connects TRBV7-9 to TRBJ1-6; the D gene is possibly TRBD1 (5 bases). The V gene lost 5 bases and the J gene lost 8 bases, with 22 bases spanning the gap. Germline V lookup: CDR1 SEHNR, CDR2 FQNEAQ (reference sequence). The CDR3 is 17 amino acids. Written as DNA, the CDR3 is TGTGCCAGCAGCCTCATATTGGGCAGGGCCCCGGATTCACCCCTCCACTTT. This sequence encodes CASSLILGRAPDSPLHF.

The chain has TRBV5-1 and TRBJ2-1, with D tentatively TRBD2 (6 bases). CDR3 length equals 15 residues. V was clipped by 1 base and J by 4 bases, with 12 bases between them. CDR1 is SGHRS and CDR2 is YFSETQ in the germline V gene. The CDR3 loop reads CASSLQTGVYNEQFF. The CDR3 DNA reads TGCGCCAGCAGCTTGCAAACGGGGGTTTACAATGAGCAGTTCTTC.

The V and J genes are TRBV27 and TRBJ2-3, with a tentative D call TRBD2 (6 bases). Germline V gene data show CDR1 as MNHEY and CDR2 as SMNVEV (reference sequence). V gave up 5 bases and J gave up 2 bases, with 14 bases separating them. The CDR3 is 15 residues long. As DNA, the CDR3 is TGTGCCAGCAGTCCCTCGGGAGCCTACACAGATACGCAGTATTTT. Translated, it gives CASSPSGAYTDTQYF.

The CDR3 DNA follows: TGCGCCAGCAGCCAAGATTTTTCCGACAGTAACTATGGCTACACCTTC. Its translation: CASSQDFSDSNYGYTF. This rearrangement joins TRBV4-3 to TRBJ1-2, with D possibly TRBD1 on 5 matching bases. Germline V gene data show CDR1 as LGHNA and CDR2 as YSLEER. The ends were cut back, 0 bases at V and 1 base at J, with 12 bases in the middle. There are 16 residues in the CDR3.